This TCR beta chain appears in the sequencing data of a study of OX40 agonist ivuxolimab in advanced cancers. As for the study in general: The patients' treatment was ivuxolimab, an agonistic anti-OX40 (CD134) antibody.

V shed 5 bases, J shed 4 bases, and the junction held 6 bases outside the gene matches. In germline, CDR1 is SGHVS, CDR2 FNYEAQ. This CDR3 has 15 residues. The method was immunoSEQ multiplex PCR; TCRdb's version includes in-frame clones alone and lacks a portion of them. This sample has around 80,000 clones, with about four fifths found just once. The receptor was derived from an adult with an advanced solid tumor such as melanoma, head and neck, liver or kidney cancer. The chain uses TRBV7-6 and TRBJ1-3; TRBD1 aligns across 9 bases. Sequenced here: CD4+ or CD8+ T cells sorted from blood, sampled in a trial of the OX40 agonist ivuxolimab. For the CDR3, the DNA is TGTGCCAGCAGCCCACAGGGGGCCACCGGAAACACCATATATTTT. Translation: CASSPQGATGNTIYF. Full variable domain (rest looked up from reference TRBV7-6 and TRBJ1-3): GAGVSQSPRYKVTKRGQDVALRCDPISGHVSLYWYRQALGQGPEFLTYFNYEAQQDKSGLPNDRFSAERPEGSISTLTIQRTEQRDSAMYRCASSPQGATGNTIYFGEGSWLTVV.